These 29 T cell receptor beta chains originate from one sample sequenced in a study of cytomegalovirus exposure and HLA in healthy donors (dated by TCRdb to about 2017). To prepare the library, the immunoSEQ multiplex PCR assay was applied. A mixture of 60 forward primers for TCR Vbeta segments and 13 reverse primers for TCR Jbeta segments was used in the multiplex PCR. Here the immuneACCESS table is served through TCRdb, limited to in-frame sequences with V and J called. Missing clones are a known gap in these copies; in checked studies unresolved V genes cover under half, and the rest lacks a known reason. The sample table shows under 150,000 clones, and roughly 84% are seen once. Roughly 1.2% of the sample rests with the top ten. Sequenced material: PBMCs. Receptor source: a girl aged 2-10 years in good health and CMV-seronegative.

This chain joins TRBV7-3 and TRBJ2-4; a weak D match, TRBD2 (7 bases). Trimming took off 1 base at V and 8 bases at J, with 15 bases between the two ends. CDR1 is SGHTA, CDR2 FQGTGA, per germline. The length of the CDR3 is 15 residues. DNA of the CDR3: TGTGCCAGCAGCTTAATCGGAGGGGGGGCTGACATTCAGTACTTC. It specifies CASSLIGGGADIQYF.

The CDR3 DNA reads as TGTGCCAGTAGACTGACAGGGGACTATGGCTACACCTTC. Its protein is CASRLTGDYGYTF. The genes are TRBV19 and TRBJ1-2; 8 bases map to TRBD1. This CDR3 has 13 amino acids. V lost 6 bases to trimming and J lost 3 bases; unmatched junction nucleotides: 3. Per germline, CDR1 LNHDA and CDR2 SQIVND (reference sequence).

This chain links TRBV13 with TRBJ1-2; D remains ambiguous. Looked up from germline, CDR1 is PRHDT and CDR2 is FYEKMQ (reference sequence). Trimming removed 4 bases at V and 6 bases at J, with 12 bases between. This CDR3 is built from 13 residues. The CDR3: CASSSYEMHGYTF. For the CDR3, the DNA is TGTGCCAGCAGCTCGTACGAGATGCATGGCTACACCTTC.

The rearrangement uses TRBV5-1 and TRBJ2-1; D possibly corresponds to TRBD2 (6 bases). Germline assignment: CDR1 SGHRS and CDR2 YFSETQ. The V and J ends lost 4 bases and 12 bases respectively, with 23 bases between them. The CDR3 is 15 amino acids. The CDR3 sequence: CASSQGLKSLEGQFF. The CDR3 DNA reads as TGCGCCAGCAGCCAAGGACTAAAAAGCCTTGAGGGGCAGTTCTTC.

This chain joins TRBV5-1 and TRBJ1-6, with a tentative D call TRBD1 (6 bases). The V end was cut by 2 bases, the J end by 10 bases, with 16 bases between. The CDR3 runs 15 residues. Per germline, CDR1 SGHRS and CDR2 YFSETQ. This CDR3 reads CASSFIPGVISPLHF. CDR3 sequence (DNA): TGCGCCAGCAGCTTCATCCCAGGGGTAATCTCACCCCTCCACTTT.

Only one count was recorded for this clone. This chain connects TRBV4-1 to TRBJ1-2; D may be TRBD1 (5 bases). Deletions cut 1 base from V and 8 bases from J, with 8 bases between. Germline V gives CDR1 MGHRA, CDR2 YSYEKL. This CDR3 has 12 residues. CDR3 residues: CASSQVGGGYTF. CDR3 DNA: TGCGCCAGCAGCCAAGTGGGGGGGGGCTACACCTTC.

The CDR3 is CASSPASGMETQYF. DNA for the CDR3: TGTGCCAGCTCACCAGCATCGGGGATGGAGACCCAGTACTTC. The V and J genes are TRBV18 and TRBJ2-5; TRBD2 is a possible D gene (5 bases). The germline CDR1 and CDR2 sequences are KGHSH and LQKENI. The CDR3 has 14 residues. Trimming removed 2 bases at V and 5 bases at J, with 12 bases between. The variable domain in full, completed from reference TRBV18 and TRBJ2-5, reads NAGVMQNPRHLVRRRGQEARLRCSPMKGHSHVYWYRQLPEEGLKFMVYLQKENIIDESGMPKERFSAEFPKEGPSILRIQQVVRGDSAAYFCASSPASGMETQYFGPGTRLLVL.

This clone was seen only once. The rearrangement uses TRBV7-2 and TRBJ2-3; TRBD2 matches 8 bases. Germline V lookup: CDR1 SGHTA, CDR2 FQGNSA. The CDR3 consists of 13 residues. The V segment lost 7 bases and the J segment 1 base; nucleotides outside the gene matches: 1. The CDR3 loop reads CASKAGGTDTQYF. CDR3 DNA sequence: TGTGCCAGCAAAGCGGGGGGCACAGATACGCAGTATTTT.

Worth noting for this clone: A read error is likely, as this CDR3 ends without the conserved phenylalanine or tryptophan. The chain has TRBV6-1 and TRBJ2-7; tentatively, D is TRBD2 (5 bases). CDR3 length equals 12 residues. Germline V lookup: CDR1 MNHNS, CDR2 SASEGT. Trimming left V 6 bases short and J 3 bases short, with 9 bases between. The CDR3 region has the DNA TGTGCCAGCAGCTGGGAGAACTACGAGCAGTACCTC. Its translation is CASSWENYEQYL.

The chain is built from TRBV19 and TRBJ1-6, with 8 bases identical to TRBD1. V lost 9 bases to trimming and J lost 8 bases; unmatched junction nucleotides: 6. The germline gives CDR1 LNHDA, CDR2 SQIVND (reference sequence). This CDR3 has 13 amino acids. CDR3 sequence reads: CASSDRAYSPLHF. The CDR3 DNA sequence: TGTGCCAGCTCGGACAGGGCCTATTCACCCCTCCACTTT. The full variable domain, in which reference TRBV19 and TRBJ1-6 provide the parts outside the CDR3, is DGGITQSPKYLFRKEGQNVTLSCEQNLNHDAMYWYRQDPGQGLRLIYYSQIVNDFQKGDIAEGYSVSREKKESFPLTVTSAQKNPTAFYLCASSDRAYSPLHFGNGTRLTVT.

The chain recombines TRBV25-1 with TRBJ2-5, with D unclear. This CDR3 has 14 amino acids. V lost 1 base and J lost 5, with 11 bases in between. The germline V gene encodes CDR1 MGHDK and CDR2 SYGVNS. Here the CDR3 reads CASSEFSVEETQYF. CDR3 in DNA: TGTGCCAGCAGTGAATTTAGTGTAGAGGAGACCCAGTACTTC.

The chain couples TRBV7-3 to TRBJ1-1, with TRBD1 identical over 7 bases. This CDR3 contains 16 residues. After removal of 5 bases from V and 0 bases from J, the junction contained 9 bases not matched to a gene. The germline CDR1 and CDR2 sequences are SGHTA and FQGTGA. The CDR3 loop reads CASSPLGTAMNTEAFF. In nucleotides, the CDR3 is TGTGCCAGCAGCCCACTGGGGACAGCGATGAACACTGAAGCTTTCTTT.

The V and J genes are TRBV30 and TRBJ1-1; D might be TRBD1 (6 bases). The CDR3 extends over 14 amino acids. V was shortened by 4 bases and J by 7 bases, with 19 bases between the two germline ends. Germline V CDR1 and CDR2: GTSNPN, SVGIG (reference sequence). The CDR3: CAWITGIGSSEAFF. The DNA of the CDR3 is TGTGCCTGGATAACAGGGATCGGCTCAAGTGAAGCTTTCTTT. Full variable domain (remainder filled in from reference TRBV30 and TRBJ1-1): SQTIHQWPATLVQPVGSPLSLECTVEGTSNPNLYWYRQAAGRGLQLLFYSVGIGQISSEVPQNLSASRPQDRQFILSSKKLLLSDSGFYLCAWITGIGSSEAFFGQGTRLTVV.

This clone came up once. The chain links TRBV5-1 to TRBJ2-2; possibly TRBD2 for D (6 bases). The germline CDR1 and CDR2 sequences are SGHRS and YFSETQ. The CDR3 runs to 16 residues. V gave up 1 base and J gave up 6 bases, with 16 bases separating them. The CDR3 is CASSLKVLGEAGELFF. CDR3 nucleotides: TGCGCCAGCAGCTTGAAGGTCTTAGGGGAGGCCGGGGAGCTGTTTTTT.

This clone was recorded once. This chain links TRBV25-1 with TRBJ1-2, with D possibly being TRBD1 (5 bases). The CDR3 covers 14 residues. V was cut by 2 bases and J by 2 bases, with 9 bases left in between. The germline V gene encodes CDR1 MGHDK and CDR2 SYGVNS. The CDR3: CASSEPRGNYGYTF. The CDR3 nucleotides read TGTGCCAGCAGTGAACCCCGGGGGAACTATGGCTACACCTTC.

This rearrangement joins TRBV30 to TRBJ2-1; 8 bases agree with TRBD2. Germline trimming cut 4 bases from V and 4 bases from J; bases unmatched to any gene: 6. The CDR3 is 14 residues long. Germline values: CDR1 GTSNPN, CDR2 SVGIG (reference sequence). The CDR3 DNA reads as TGTGCCTGGATCCCAACGGGGGGGTACAATGAGCAGTTCTTC. Translation: CAWIPTGGYNEQFF.

This clone is a singleton in its sample. The rearrangement joins TRBV4-1 to TRBJ2-3; D unclear. The length of the CDR3 is 12 residues. From germline, CDR1 is MGHRA and CDR2 YSYEKL. Trimming pared 1 base from V and 10 bases from J, leaving 9 bases between. The CDR3 protein is CASSQGPSAQYF. The CDR3 DNA reads TGCGCCAGCAGCCAAGGGCCCAGCGCGCAGTATTTT.

The genes are TRBV28 and TRBJ2-1; tentative D call: TRBD1 (7 bases). Per germline, CDR1 MDHEN and CDR2 SYDVKM. V lost 1 base, J lost 3 bases, and 10 bases lay in between. CDR3 length equals 15 residues. As DNA, the CDR3 is TGTGCCAGCAGTTTATACCAGGGGGGCTACAATGAGCAGTTCTTC. This codes for CASSLYQGGYNEQFF.

The table lists this clone with a few counts. The chain combines TRBV2 with TRBJ1-6, with 7 bases identical to TRBD1. CDR3 length: 15 amino acids. The V gene end was trimmed by 7 bases and the J gene end by 9 bases; junction bases not matched to a gene: 12. CDR1 and CDR2 from the germline V gene are SNHLY and FYNNEI. CDR3 sequence reads: CASNPGQPFSSPLHF. CDR3 nucleotides: TGTGCCAGCAACCCGGGACAGCCCTTTTCTTCACCCCTCCACTTT.

The chain recombines TRBV6-4 with TRBJ1-2; 10 nucleotides agree with TRBD1. CDR1 MRHNA and CDR2 SNTAGT come from the germline V gene. There are 14 residues in the CDR3. After removal of 5 bases from V and 4 bases from J, the junction contained 4 bases not matched to a gene. The CDR3 bases are TGTGCCAGCAGTCCGGGACAGGGGACCTATGGCTACACCTTC. Translating it yields CASSPGQGTYGYTF.

The rearrangement uses TRBV7-9 and TRBJ2-1, with TRBD1 matching over 7 bases. Trimming at V came to 5 bases and at J to 6 bases, leaving 10 bases not matched to a gene. The CDR3 sequence is 15 residues long. Germline-derived CDR1 and CDR2 are SEHNR and FQNEAQ (reference sequence). The CDR3, as DNA: TGTGCCAGCAGCAAAGACAGGGTTACTCTCAATGAGCAGTTCTTC. Translation gives CASSKDRVTLNEQFF.

This clone was recorded only once. The chain uses TRBV28 and TRBJ1-5; maybe TRBD1 (6 bases). The germline V gene has CDR1 MDHEN and CDR2 SYDVKM. Trimming left V 7 bases short and J 7 bases short, with 14 bases between. The CDR3 has 13 amino acids. CDR3 in DNA: TGTGCCAGCAAATCAGGGGTAGTACAGCCCCAGCATTTT. It encodes CASKSGVVQPQHF.

This clone has a single count. The V call is TRBV4-1, the J call TRBJ2-1; TRBD2 might be the D (5 bases). Trimming cost V 8 bases and J 10 bases, with 12 bases left between them. Germline values: CDR1 MGHRA, CDR2 YSYEKL. The length of the CDR3 is 11 residues. CDR3 bases: TGCGCCAGCCAAAATCAGCGGGAGCAGTTCTTC. Translation: CASQNQREQFF.

This rearrangement joins TRBV6-6 to TRBJ2-5, with D possibly TRBD1 on 5 matching bases. From germline, CDR1 is MNHNY and CDR2 SVGAGI (reference sequence). The CDR3 sequence is 16 residues long. The germline V and J ends were trimmed by 2 bases and 3 bases, with 16 bases remaining between them. The CDR3 is CASSYQRRQPEETQYF. CDR3 sequence (DNA): TGTGCCAGCAGTTACCAACGGAGACAGCCAGAAGAGACCCAGTACTTC.

The V gene is TRBV7-9, the J gene TRBJ2-2; 13 bases are shared with TRBD2. Germline V gene sequence: CDR1 SEHNR, CDR2 FQNEAQ (reference sequence). The V and J ends lost 5 bases and 7 bases, in that order; junction bases with no gene match: 7. The CDR3 runs to 16 residues. CDR3 loop: CASSPGLAGTDGELFF. DNA for the CDR3: TGTGCCAGCAGCCCGGGACTAGCGGGGACTGACGGGGAGCTGTTTTTT.

The genes are TRBV6-6 and TRBJ2-5; 7 bases line up with TRBD2. Germline CDR1 reads MNHNY; CDR2 reads SVGAGI (reference sequence). The junction had 7 bases not matched to a gene; V was cut back by 6 bases and J by 3 bases. This CDR3 is 14 amino acids long. This CDR3 reads CASSYVGGEETQYF. CDR3 in DNA: TGTGCCAGCAGCTACGTGGGAGGGGAAGAGACCCAGTACTTC.

The rearrangement joins TRBV29-1 to TRBJ1-4; 9 nucleotides align to TRBD1. The junction had 9 bases not matched to a gene; V was cut back by 6 bases and J by 10 bases. The length of the CDR3 is 13 residues. Per germline, CDR1 SQVTM and CDR2 ANQGSEA. The CDR3 DNA reads as TGCAGCGTGTGGGACAGGGAATTTGTAAAACTGTTTTTT. This encodes CSVWDREFVKLFF.

The chain uses TRBV23-1 and TRBJ1-2; 8 positions match TRBD1. TRBV23-1 is an ORF, with its function uncertain. J gave up 6 bases and V 6 bases, and 6 bases lay outside the gene matches. This CDR3 spans 13 amino acids. The DNA of the CDR3 is TGCGCCAGCAGCTCTCAGGGGGCCCATGGCTACACCTTC. Protein sequence: CASSSQGAHGYTF.

The J gene is TRBJ2-7, the V gene TRBV6-5, with 11 positions matching TRBD2. V gave up 5 bases and J gave up 0 bases; unmatched junction bases: 3. The germline CDR1 and CDR2 sequences are MNHEY and SVGAGI. The CDR3 is 15 residues long. This CDR3 is CASSPTSGSSYEQYF. Written as DNA, the CDR3 is TGTGCCAGCAGTCCCACTAGCGGGAGCTCCTACGAGCAGTACTTC.